These 4 T cell receptor beta chains originate from one sample sequenced in a study of patients and donors after allogeneic stem cell transplantation. TCRdb reanalysed the RT-PCR reads using MiXCR and keeps one entry per CDR3 protein. The repertoire holds fewer than 500,000 distinct CDR3 sequences, with roughly 17% as singletons. Sequenced: blood, either unsorted or a sorted T cell fraction (not recorded which). The receptor source for this set is a human donor who was either an allogeneic HSCT recipient or a stem cell or donor lymphocyte infusion donor (not recorded which). It is not recorded whose cells these are; they may come from a transplant donor.

The genes are TRBV3-1 and TRBJ2-5, with 9 bases that match TRBD1. This CDR3 has 14 amino acids. Germline V gene lookup returns CDR1 LGHDT and CDR2 YNNKEL (reference sequence). J gave up 2 bases and V 5 bases, and 3 bases lay outside the gene matches. CDR3 sequence (DNA): TGTGCCAGCAGCGCCGGACAGGGGCAAGAGACCCAGTACTTC. Encoded protein: CASSAGQGQETQYF.

In its sample, this clonotype was seen a few times. The chain is built from TRBV18 and TRBJ1-3; maybe TRBD1 (6 bases). Germline V gives CDR1 KGHSH, CDR2 LQKENI. V lost 4 bases, J lost 0 bases, and 13 bases lay in between. The CDR3 contains 16 residues. CDR3 region: CASSRTVPVSGNTIYF. CDR3 nucleotide sequence: TGTGCCAGCTCACGGACAGTCCCCGTCTCTGGAAACACCATATATTTT.

The sample holds a few counts of this clonotype. V is TRBV6-1 and J is TRBJ1-3, with 7 bases aligning to TRBD1. Trimming at V came to 5 bases and at J to 0 bases, leaving 7 bases not matched to a gene. CDR1 MNHNS and CDR2 SASEGT come from the germline V gene. The CDR3 loop spans 16 amino acids. CDR3 DNA sequence: TGTGCCAGCAGTAAAGGACAGGTTGCCTCTGGAAACACCATATATTTT. Translation: CASSKGQVASGNTIYF.

The rearrangement uses TRBV20-1 and TRBJ1-2; TRBD1 matches 10 bases. The length of the CDR3 is 14 residues. Germline trimming cut 6 bases from V and 1 base from J; bases unmatched to any gene: 5. Germline CDR1 reads DFQATT; CDR2 reads SNEGSKA (reference sequence). In DNA form, the CDR3 reads TGCAGTGCACCCTGGACAGGGGGTAACTATGGCTACACCTTC. It encodes CSAPWTGGNYGYTF.